This T cell receptor beta chain was identified in a study of T cell responses to AZD1222 COVID-19 vaccine. Comments on this clone: No antigen is known for it.

This table comes from immunoSEQ multiplex PCR, and its TCRdb copy is limited to in-frame clones, with some not included. The sample has 140,000 to 150,000 clones, about 93% seen once. General study results and limits: Donors in the cohort were predominantly white British and more often female, and clonal diversity was possibly underestimated. At 160-218 and 743-854, vaccine-associated CD4 TCRs were dominant, and they spanned spike. The number of AZD1222 recipients seropositive at baseline was only 6 or 7.

The sequence came from an adult in good health. The specimen was peripheral blood, collected on day 0 of MenACWY control vaccination.

CDR3 in amino acids: CASSLDRETRGYTF. DNA for the CDR3: TGTGCCAGCAGCTTGGACAGGGAGACCCGTGGCTACACCTTC. The V gene is TRBV5-5, the J gene TRBJ1-2, with a weak D call TRBD1 (6 bases). The V gene's germline CDR1 is SGHKS and CDR2 YYEKEE (reference sequence). V was pared by 0 bases and J by 7 bases, with 13 bases between. CDR3 length equals 14 residues.